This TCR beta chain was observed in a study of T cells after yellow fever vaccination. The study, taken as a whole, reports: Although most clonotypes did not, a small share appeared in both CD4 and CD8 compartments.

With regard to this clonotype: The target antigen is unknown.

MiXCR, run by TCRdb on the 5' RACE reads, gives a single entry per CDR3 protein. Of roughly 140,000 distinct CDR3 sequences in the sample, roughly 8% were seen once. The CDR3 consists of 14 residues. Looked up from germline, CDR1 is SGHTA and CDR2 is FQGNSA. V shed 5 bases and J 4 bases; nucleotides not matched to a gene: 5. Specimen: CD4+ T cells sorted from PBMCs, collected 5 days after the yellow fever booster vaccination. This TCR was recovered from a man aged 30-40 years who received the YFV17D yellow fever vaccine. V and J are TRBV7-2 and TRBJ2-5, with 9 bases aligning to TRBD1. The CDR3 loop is CASSTQGALETQYF. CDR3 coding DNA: TGTGCCAGCAGCACACAGGGGGCCCTAGAGACCCAGTACTTC.